A few counts support the clone carrying this T cell receptor beta chain. TCRdb keeps only in-frame clones here, not all; method: immunoSEQ multiplex PCR. The sample carries tens of thousands of clones, 80% to 90% recorded once. This sample was taken from a study of T cell responses to AZD1222 COVID-19 vaccine. The source was peripheral blood, collected 28 days after the second AZD1222 dose. The source is an adult who received the AZD1222 COVID-19 vaccine.

The CDR3 DNA sequence: TGTGCCAGCAGTGACCTATGGGGCACTGAAGCTTTCTTT. It encodes CASSDLWGTEAFF. The chain uses TRBV6-2 or TRBV6-3 and TRBJ1-1; D not resolved. The CDR3 extends over 13 amino acids. Germline V CDR1 and CDR2: MNHEY, SVGEGT. V gave up 5 bases and J gave up 4 bases, with 11 bases separating them.